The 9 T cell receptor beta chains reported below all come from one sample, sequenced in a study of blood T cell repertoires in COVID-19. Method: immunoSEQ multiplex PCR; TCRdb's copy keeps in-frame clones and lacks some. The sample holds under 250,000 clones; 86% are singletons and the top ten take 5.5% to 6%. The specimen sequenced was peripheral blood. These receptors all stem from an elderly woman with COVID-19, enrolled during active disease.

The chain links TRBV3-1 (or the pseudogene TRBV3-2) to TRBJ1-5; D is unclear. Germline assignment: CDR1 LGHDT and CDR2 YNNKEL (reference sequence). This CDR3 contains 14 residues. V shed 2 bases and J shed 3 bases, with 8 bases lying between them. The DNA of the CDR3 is TGTGCCAGCAGCCAAAGGAGCAACAATCAGCCCCAGCATTTT. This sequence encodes CASSQRSNNQPQHF.

In nucleotides, the CDR3 is TGTGCTACGCGGGAACAGCCTTCAACTAATGAAAAACTGTTTTTT. Translating gives CATREQPSTNEKLFF. The genes are TRBV10-3 and TRBJ1-4; D uncertain. CDR1 and CDR2 (germline): ENHRY, SYGVKD. The CDR3 contains 15 residues.

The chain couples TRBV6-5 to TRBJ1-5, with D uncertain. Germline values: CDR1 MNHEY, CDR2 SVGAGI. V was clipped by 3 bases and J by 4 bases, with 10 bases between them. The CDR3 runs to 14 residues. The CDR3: CASSYSSFNQPQHF. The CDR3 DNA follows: TGTGCCAGCAGTTATTCCAGTTTTAATCAGCCCCAGCATTTT.

CDR3 nucleotides: TGTGCCGGACGGACAAACAGGGGCCCGGGGAATTCACCCCTCCACTTT. Encoded protein: CAGRTNRGPGNSPLHF. This sequence joins TRBV5-4 and TRBJ1-6; 7 positions agree with TRBD1. Per germline, CDR1 SGHNT and CDR2 YYREEE (reference sequence). This CDR3 has 16 residues. Trimming took 10 bases from V and 7 from J; bases not matched to a gene: 17.

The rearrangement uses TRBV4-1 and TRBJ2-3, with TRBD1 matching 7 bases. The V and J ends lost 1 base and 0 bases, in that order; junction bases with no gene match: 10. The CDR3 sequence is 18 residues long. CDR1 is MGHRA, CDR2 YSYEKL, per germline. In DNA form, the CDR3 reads TGCGCCAGCAGCCAAGGTTTGGCAGGGGGAACAAGCACAGATACGCAGTATTTT. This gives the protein CASSQGLAGGTSTDTQYF.

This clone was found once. CDR3 amino acids: CASSLETPSYNEQFF. CDR3 coding DNA: TGCGCCAGCAGCTTGGAGACTCCTTCCTACAATGAGCAGTTCTTC. The V and J genes are TRBV5-1 and TRBJ2-1; D remains ambiguous. The CDR3 spans 15 residues. Trimming shortened V by 0 bases and J by 1 base, and 8 bases separated the two germline ends. Germline CDR1 and CDR2: SGHRS and YFSETQ.

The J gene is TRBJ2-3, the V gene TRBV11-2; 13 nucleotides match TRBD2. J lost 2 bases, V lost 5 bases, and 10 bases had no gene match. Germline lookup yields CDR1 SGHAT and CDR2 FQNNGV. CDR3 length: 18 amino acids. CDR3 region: CASSPGLAGWLDTDTQYF. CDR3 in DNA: TGTGCCAGCAGCCCGGGACTAGCGGGGTGGCTTGACACAGATACGCAGTATTTT.

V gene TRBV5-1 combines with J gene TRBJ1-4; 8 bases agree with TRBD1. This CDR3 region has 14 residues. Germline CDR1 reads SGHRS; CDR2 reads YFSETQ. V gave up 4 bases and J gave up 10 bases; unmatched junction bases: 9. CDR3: CASSTDREGGKLFF. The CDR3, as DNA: TGCGCCAGCAGCACGGACAGGGAAGGGGGAAAACTGTTTTTT.

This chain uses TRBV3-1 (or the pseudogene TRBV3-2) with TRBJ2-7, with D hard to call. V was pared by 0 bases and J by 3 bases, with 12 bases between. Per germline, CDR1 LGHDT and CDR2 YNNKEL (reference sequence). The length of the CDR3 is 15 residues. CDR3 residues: CASSQDTLRVYEQYF. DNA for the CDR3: TGTGCCAGCAGCCAAGATACTTTACGGGTCTACGAGCAGTACTTC.